This T cell receptor beta chain was profiled in a study of T cells after yellow fever vaccination. Germline values: CDR1 KGHSH, CDR2 LQKENI. Trimming removed 3 bases from V and 3 bases from J, with 8 bases in between. This CDR3 has 14 amino acids. This clonotype turned up a few times. From the 5' RACE reads, TCRdb called clonotypes with MiXCR, one entry per CDR3 protein. Here the sample spans roughly 32,000 distinct CDR3 sequences, about 6.6% being singletons. Study results and limitations: Sequencing of sorted memory subsets on day 0 failed to detect almost all vaccine-responding clonotypes. The secondary response peaked faster, at day 5 versus 15, but was weaker.

This specimen was PBMCs, either bulk or a sorted T-cell subset (CD4+, CD8+, memory, or dextramer-sorted; not recorded which), taken on the day of the first yellow fever vaccination. The chain employs TRBV18 and TRBJ1-4; a weak D match, TRBD1 (5 bases). The sequence was collected from a man younger than 35 who received the YFV17D yellow fever vaccine. This CDR3 is CASSPGGPNEKLFF. In nucleotides, the CDR3 is TGTGCCAGCTCACCTGGGGGTCCTAATGAAAAACTGTTTTTT.